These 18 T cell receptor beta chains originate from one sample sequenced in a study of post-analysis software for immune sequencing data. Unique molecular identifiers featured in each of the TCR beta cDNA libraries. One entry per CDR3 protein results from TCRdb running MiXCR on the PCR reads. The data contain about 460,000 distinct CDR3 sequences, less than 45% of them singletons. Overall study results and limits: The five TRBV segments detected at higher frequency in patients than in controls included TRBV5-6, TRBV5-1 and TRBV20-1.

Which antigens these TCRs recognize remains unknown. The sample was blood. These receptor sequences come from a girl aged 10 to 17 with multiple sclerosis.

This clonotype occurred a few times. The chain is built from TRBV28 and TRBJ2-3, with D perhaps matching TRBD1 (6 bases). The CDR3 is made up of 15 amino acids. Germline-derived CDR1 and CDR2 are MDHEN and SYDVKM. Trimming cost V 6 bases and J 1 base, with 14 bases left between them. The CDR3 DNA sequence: TGTGCCAGCAGACCCCAACAGGGAGGCACAGATACGCAGTATTTT. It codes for CASRPQQGGTDTQYF.

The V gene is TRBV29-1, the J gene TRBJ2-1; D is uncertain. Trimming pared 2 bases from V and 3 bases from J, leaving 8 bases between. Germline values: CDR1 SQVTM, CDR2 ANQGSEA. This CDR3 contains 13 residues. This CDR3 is CSVEYTYYNEQFF. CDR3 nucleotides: TGCAGCGTTGAATATACATACTACAATGAGCAGTTCTTC.

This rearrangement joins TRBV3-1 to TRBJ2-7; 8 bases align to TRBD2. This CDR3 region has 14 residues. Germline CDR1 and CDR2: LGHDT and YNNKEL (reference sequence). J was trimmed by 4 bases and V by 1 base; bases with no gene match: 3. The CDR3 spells CASSQVGLGYEQYF. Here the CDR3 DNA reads TGTGCCAGCAGCCAAGTGGGACTAGGTTACGAGCAGTACTTC.

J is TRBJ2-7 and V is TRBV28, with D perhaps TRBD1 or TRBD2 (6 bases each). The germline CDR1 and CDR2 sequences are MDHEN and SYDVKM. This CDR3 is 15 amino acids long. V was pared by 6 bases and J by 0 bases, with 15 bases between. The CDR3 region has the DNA TGTGCCAGCAGCCTTATAGGGGGGAGCTCCTACGAGCAGTACTTC. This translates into CASSLIGGSSYEQYF.

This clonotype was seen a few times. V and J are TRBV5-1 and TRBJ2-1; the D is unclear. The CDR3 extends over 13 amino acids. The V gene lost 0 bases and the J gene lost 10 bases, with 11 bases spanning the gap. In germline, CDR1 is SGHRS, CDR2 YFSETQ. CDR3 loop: CASSLEGTGEQFF. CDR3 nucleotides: TGCGCCAGCAGCTTGGAGGGTACCGGAGAGCAGTTCTTC.

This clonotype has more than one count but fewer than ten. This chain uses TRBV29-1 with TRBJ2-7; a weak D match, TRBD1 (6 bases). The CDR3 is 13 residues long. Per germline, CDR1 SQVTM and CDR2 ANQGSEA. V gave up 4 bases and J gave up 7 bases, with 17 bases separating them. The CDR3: CSVVDVQGGEQYF. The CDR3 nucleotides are TGCAGCGTTGTGGATGTACAGGGCGGGGAGCAGTACTTC.

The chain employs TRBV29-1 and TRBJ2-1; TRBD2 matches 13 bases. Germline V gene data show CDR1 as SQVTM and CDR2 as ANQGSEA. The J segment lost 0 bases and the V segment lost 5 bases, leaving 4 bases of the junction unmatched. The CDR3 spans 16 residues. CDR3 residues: CSVTSGRATSYNEQFF. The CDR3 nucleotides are TGCAGCGTTACTAGCGGGAGGGCCACCTCCTACAATGAGCAGTTCTTC.

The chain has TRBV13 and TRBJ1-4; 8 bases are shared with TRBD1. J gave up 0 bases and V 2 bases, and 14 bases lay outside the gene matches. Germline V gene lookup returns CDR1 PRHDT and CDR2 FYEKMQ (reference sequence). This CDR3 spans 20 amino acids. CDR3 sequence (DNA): TGTGCCAGCAGCTTATGGGGACAGGCGGGAGATAGTGCAACTAATGAAAAACTGTTTTTT. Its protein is CASSLWGQAGDSATNEKLFF.

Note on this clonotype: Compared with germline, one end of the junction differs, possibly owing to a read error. CDR3 bases: TGTGCCAGCAGTGATCCCTCCCACGAGCAGTACTTC. Amino acids: CASSDPSHEQYF. The chain combines TRBV2 with TRBJ2-7; D is uncertain. Germline values: CDR1 SNHLY, CDR2 FYNNEI. This CDR3 is built from 12 residues.

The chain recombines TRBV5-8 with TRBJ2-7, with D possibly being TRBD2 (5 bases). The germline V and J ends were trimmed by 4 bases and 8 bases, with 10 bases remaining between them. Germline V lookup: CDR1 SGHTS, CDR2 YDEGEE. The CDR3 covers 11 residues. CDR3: CASSHPSKQYF. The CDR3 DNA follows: TGTGCCAGCAGCCACCCTAGCAAGCAGTACTTC. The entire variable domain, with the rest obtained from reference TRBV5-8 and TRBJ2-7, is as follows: EAGVTQSPTHLIKTRGQQATLRCSPISGHTSVYWYQQALGLGLQFLLWYDEGEERNRGNFPPRFSGRQFPNYSSELNVNALELEDSALYLCASSHPSKQYFGPGTRLTVT.

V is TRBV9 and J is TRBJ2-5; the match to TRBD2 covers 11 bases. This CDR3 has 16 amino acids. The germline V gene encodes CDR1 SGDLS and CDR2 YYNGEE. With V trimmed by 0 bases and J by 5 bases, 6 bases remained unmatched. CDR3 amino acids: CASSVGTSGSVETQYF. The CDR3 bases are TGTGCCAGCAGCGTAGGAACTAGCGGGAGCGTGGAGACCCAGTACTTC.

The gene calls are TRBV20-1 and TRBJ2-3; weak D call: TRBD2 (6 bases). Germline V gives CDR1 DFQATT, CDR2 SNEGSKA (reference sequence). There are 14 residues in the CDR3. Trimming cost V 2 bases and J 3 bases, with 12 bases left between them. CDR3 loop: CSARSPGRTDTQYF. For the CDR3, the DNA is TGCAGTGCTAGATCCCCCGGGAGAACAGATACGCAGTATTTT.

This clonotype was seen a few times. The CDR3, as DNA: TGTGCCAGCAGTAAGGGACAGTTCTACGAGCAGTACTTC. Its protein product is CASSKGQFYEQYF. This sequence joins TRBV28 and TRBJ2-7, with TRBD1 identical over 7 bases. This CDR3 has 13 amino acids. The V and J ends lost 5 bases and 3 bases, in that order; junction bases with no gene match: 4. The germline V gene encodes CDR1 MDHEN and CDR2 SYDVKM.

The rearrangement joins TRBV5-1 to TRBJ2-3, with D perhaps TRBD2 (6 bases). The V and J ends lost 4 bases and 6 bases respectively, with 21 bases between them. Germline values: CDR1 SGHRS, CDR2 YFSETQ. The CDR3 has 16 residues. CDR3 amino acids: CASSVPRLDPPDTQYF. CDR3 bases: TGCGCCAGCAGCGTACCCCGACTAGACCCCCCGGATACGCAGTATTTT. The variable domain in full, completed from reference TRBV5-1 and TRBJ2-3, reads KAGVTQTPRYLIKTRGQQVTLSCSPISGHRSVSWYQQTPGQGLQFLFEYFSETQRNKGNFPGRFSGRQFSNSRSEMNVSTLELGDSALYLCASSVPRLDPPDTQYFGPGTRLTVL.

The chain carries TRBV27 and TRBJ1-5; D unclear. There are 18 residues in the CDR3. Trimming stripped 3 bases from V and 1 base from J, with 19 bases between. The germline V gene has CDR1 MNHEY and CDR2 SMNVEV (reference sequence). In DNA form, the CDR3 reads TGTGCCAGCAGTTTGCCTCCCACGGGAGGGCTAAGCAATCAGCCCCAGCATTTT. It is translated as CASSLPPTGGLSNQPQHF.

CDR3 sequence reads: CASGTFGGPYEQYF. CDR3 nucleotide sequence: TGTGCCAGCGGGACCTTCGGCGGCCCCTACGAGCAGTACTTC. V is TRBV28 and J is TRBJ2-7; D may be TRBD1 or TRBD2 (5 bases each). Germline loops: CDR1 MDHEN, CDR2 SYDVKM. CDR3 length: 14 residues. Trimming removed 8 bases from V and 2 bases from J, with 16 bases in between. Filled out from reference TRBV28 and TRBJ2-7, the complete variable domain reads DVKVTQSSRYLVKRTGEKVFLECVQDMDHENMFWYRQDPGLGLRLIYFSYDVKMKEKGDIPEGYSVSREKKERFSLILESASTNQTSMYLCASGTFGGPYEQYFGPGTRLTVT.

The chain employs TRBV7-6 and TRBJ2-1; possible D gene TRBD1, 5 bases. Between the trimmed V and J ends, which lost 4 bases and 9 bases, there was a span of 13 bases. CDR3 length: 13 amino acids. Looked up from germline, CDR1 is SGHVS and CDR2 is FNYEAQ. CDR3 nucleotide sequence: TGTGCCAGCAGCTCGCCCCCAAGGGGTGAGCAGTTCTTC. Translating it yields CASSSPPRGEQFF.

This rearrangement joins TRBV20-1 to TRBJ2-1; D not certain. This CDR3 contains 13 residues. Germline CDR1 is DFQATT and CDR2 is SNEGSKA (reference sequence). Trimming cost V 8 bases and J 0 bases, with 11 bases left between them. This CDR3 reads CSLTFSSYNEQFF. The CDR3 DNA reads TGCAGTCTTACCTTTAGCTCCTACAATGAGCAGTTCTTC.